These T cell receptor beta chains were read from a single sample in a study of blood T cell repertoires in COVID-19. The method was immunoSEQ multiplex PCR; TCRdb's version includes in-frame clones alone and lacks a portion of them. The table lists some 350,000 clones, 80% to 90% of them singletons. What was sequenced was peripheral blood. These receptors were collected from a woman aged 50 to 60 with COVID-19, enrolled during active disease. Both conserved end residues are part of each CDR3. The D gene is left open where the match is weak. Part of the rows lack a size; the others show once, few, many or a class for expanded clones.

CDR3: CATHGQNSGNTIYF
DNA: TGCGCCACCCACGGACAGAACTCTGGAAACACCATATATTTT
J: TRBJ1-3
D: NA
size: NA
V: TRBV10-2

CDR3: CASSEGPEQFF
DNA: TGTGCCAGCAGTGAGGGGCCAGAGCAGTTCTTC
J: TRBJ2-1
D: NA
size: NA
V: TRBV6-4

CDR3: CASSPTNTGELFF
DNA: TGTGCCAGCAGCCCCACTAACACCGGGGAGCTGTTTTTT
J: TRBJ2-2
D: NA
size: NA
V: TRBV4-2

CDR3: CASSPRLLDNYGYTF
DNA: TGTGCCAGCTCACCCCGACTACTAGATAACTATGGCTACACCTTC
J: TRBJ1-2
D: NA
size: NA
V: TRBV18

CDR3: CASSLANGGQETQYF
DNA: TGCGCCAGCAGCTTGGCCAATGGCGGCCAAGAGACCCAGTACTTC
J: TRBJ2-5
D: NA
size: NA
V: TRBV5-1

CDR3: CASSPPKAGGAEAEAFF
DNA: TGTGCCAGCTCACCACCTAAGGCAGGGGGCGCCGAGGCTGAAGCTTTCTTT
J: TRBJ1-1
D: TRBD1
size: NA
V: TRBV18

CDR3: CAISESGTAYEQYF
DNA: TGTGCCATCAGTGAGTCTGGGACAGCATACGAGCAGTACTTC
J: TRBJ2-7
D: TRBD1
size: NA
V: TRBV10-3

CDR3: CASSIFAGTYNEQFF
DNA: TGTGCCAGTAGTATATTCGCAGGGACCTACAATGAGCAGTTCTTC
J: TRBJ2-1
D: NA
size: NA
V: TRBV19

CDR3: CASSPYRDPGVGYTF
DNA: TGCGCCAGCAGCCCCTATCGTGACCCAGGGGTTGGCTACACCTTC
J: TRBJ1-2
D: NA
size: once
V: TRBV5-1

CDR3: CASSSGTSSGNEQFF
DNA: TGCGCCAGCAGCTCGGGGACTAGCTCAGGCAATGAGCAGTTCTTC
J: TRBJ2-1
D: TRBD2
size: NA
V: TRBV5-1

CDR3: CASRRRGGFGYEQYF
DNA: TGTGCCAGCAGGCGGAGGGGGGGCTTCGGTTACGAGCAGTACTTC
J: TRBJ2-7
D: NA
size: NA
V: TRBV5-6

CDR3: CASSLGPGQGAWYGYTF
DNA: TGTGCCAGCAGCCTTGGCCCCGGGCAGGGGGCATGGTATGGCTACACCTTC
J: TRBJ1-2
D: TRBD1
size: NA
V: TRBV7-3

CDR3: CASRDLQETQYF
DNA: TGTGCCAGCAGGGACTTGCAAGAGACCCAGTACTTC
J: TRBJ2-5
D: NA
size: NA
V: TRBV3-1/TRBV3-2

CDR3: CATRVGGTKSDPQETQYF
DNA: TGTGCCACTCGGGTAGGAGGGACGAAGTCCGATCCACAAGAGACCCAGTACTTC
J: TRBJ2-5
D: NA
size: NA
V: TRBV19

CDR3: CASSFSENTGELFF
DNA: TGTGCCAGCAGCTTTAGCGAGAACACCGGGGAGCTGTTTTTT
J: TRBJ2-2
D: NA
size: NA
V: TRBV7-2

CDR3: CASRSQGRLNTEAFF
DNA: TGTGCCAGCAGATCACAGGGTAGGCTGAACACTGAAGCTTTCTTT
J: TRBJ1-1
D: NA
size: NA
V: TRBV5-8

CDR3: CAWCQGFTEAFF
DNA: TGTGCCTGGTGCCAGGGGTTCACTGAAGCTTTCTTT
J: TRBJ1-1
D: NA
size: NA
V: TRBV30

CDR3: CASSLRRTGEGGPQHF
DNA: TGTGCCAGCAGCTTGCGTAGGACAGGGGAAGGAGGGCCCCAGCATTTT
J: TRBJ1-5
D: TRBD1
size: NA
V: TRBV5-5

CDR3: CAWSVLAGVVDTQYF
DNA: TGTGCCTGGAGTGTACTAGCGGGAGTCGTAGATACGCAGTATTTT
J: TRBJ2-3
D: TRBD2
size: NA
V: TRBV30

CDR3: CASSIDGSTDTQYF
DNA: TGTGCCAGTAGTATAGACGGGAGCACAGATACGCAGTATTTT
J: TRBJ2-3
D: NA
size: NA
V: TRBV19

CDR3: CASSAYRTSSYLNRTDTQYF
DNA: TGCGCCAGCAGCGCATACAGGACTAGCAGTTATCTTAATCGCACAGATACGCAGTATTTT
J: TRBJ2-3
D: TRBD2
size: NA
V: TRBV5-1

CDR3: CASSQNGQRRYTDTQYF
DNA: TGTGCCAGCAGTCAAAACGGCCAGCGGAGATACACAGATACGCAGTATTTT
J: TRBJ2-3
D: NA
size: NA
V: TRBV6-6

CDR3: CASSFTPGNFGASSYNEQFF
DNA: TGCGCCAGCAGCTTTACCCCCGGGAACTTTGGAGCTAGCTCCTACAATGAGCAGTTCTTC
J: TRBJ2-1
D: NA
size: NA
V: TRBV5-1

CDR3: CASSSPGQGRTNEKLFF
DNA: TGTGCCAGCAGCTCGCCCGGACAGGGAAGAACTAATGAAAAACTGTTTTTT
J: TRBJ1-4
D: TRBD1
size: NA
V: TRBV5-5

CDR3: CASGTGVDEQYF
DNA: TGCGCCAGCGGGACAGGGGTCGACGAGCAGTACTTC
J: TRBJ2-7
D: TRBD1
size: NA
V: TRBV5-1

CDR3: CASSQNRQETQYF
DNA: TGTGCCAGCAGCCAAAATAGACAAGAGACCCAGTACTTC
J: TRBJ2-5
D: NA
size: NA
V: TRBV14

CDR3: CASSSQGAVEKLFF
DNA: TGTGCCAGCAGCTCGCAGGGGGCCGTTGAAAAACTGTTTTTT
J: TRBJ1-4
D: TRBD1
size: NA
V: TRBV7-2

CDR3: CASAPGLAGGKNIQYF
DNA: TGTGCCAGCGCTCCGGGACTAGCGGGAGGGAAAAACATTCAGTACTTC
J: TRBJ2-4
D: TRBD2
size: NA
V: TRBV19

CDR3: CASSESQGQRMQFF
DNA: TGCGCCAGCAGTGAGTCGCAGGGGCAACGGATGCAGTTCTTC
J: TRBJ2-1
D: NA
size: NA
V: TRBV10-2

CDR3: CASSWDWGSTEAFF
DNA: TGTGCCAGCAGCTGGGACTGGGGAAGCACTGAAGCTTTCTTT
J: TRBJ1-1
D: NA
size: NA
V: TRBV5-4

CDR3: CASKGDPGPQHF
DNA: TGTGCCAGCAAGGGGGACCCAGGGCCCCAGCATTTT
J: TRBJ1-5
D: NA
size: NA
V: TRBV2

CDR3: CASSLVGVSTNEKLFF
DNA: TGTGCCAGCAGCTTAGTCGGGGTGTCAACTAATGAAAAACTGTTTTTT
J: TRBJ1-4
D: NA
size: NA
V: TRBV11-2

CDR3: CASSRAGLGADTQYF
DNA: TGTGCCAGCAGTCGAGCGGGACTAGGGGCAGATACGCAGTATTTT
J: TRBJ2-3
D: TRBD2
size: NA
V: TRBV6-5

CDR3: CASSPQGEGVGSPLHF
DNA: TGTGCCAGCAGTCCCCAGGGAGAGGGGGTTGGATCACCCCTCCACTTT
J: TRBJ1-6
D: NA
size: once
V: TRBV28

CDR3: CASSSRSTGELFF
DNA: TGTGCCAGCAGTTCCAGAAGTACCGGGGAGCTGTTTTTT
J: TRBJ2-2
D: NA
size: NA
V: TRBV12-3/TRBV12-4

CDR3: CASSPQAGGNQPQHF
DNA: TGTGCCAGCTCACCGCAGGCAGGGGGCAATCAGCCCCAGCATTTT
J: TRBJ1-5
D: NA
size: few
V: TRBV18

CDR3: CASSPRGEQFF
DNA: TGTGCCAGCAGCCCACGAGGTGAGCAGTTCTTC
J: TRBJ2-1
D: NA
size: NA
V: TRBV12-3/TRBV12-4

CDR3: CASSPREKADTQYF
DNA: TGTGCCAGCAGCCCGCGGGAGAAGGCAGATACGCAGTATTTT
J: TRBJ2-3
D: TRBD2
size: NA
V: TRBV7-2

CDR3: CASSLETASPHF
DNA: TGTGCCAGCAGTTTAGAGACAGCCTCTCCCCACTTC
J: TRBJ2-5
D: NA
size: NA
V: TRBV12-3/TRBV12-4

CDR3: CASSGTSGSYEQFF
DNA: TGTGCCAGCAGCGGGACTAGCGGGAGCTATGAGCAGTTCTTC
J: TRBJ2-1
D: TRBD2
size: NA
V: TRBV7-2

CDR3: CASRELVRETQYF
DNA: TGTGCCAGCCGGGAGCTAGTTAGAGAGACCCAGTACTTC
J: TRBJ2-5
D: NA
size: NA
V: TRBV27

CDR3: CSVEPIGTF
DNA: TGCAGCGTTGAACCCATCGGGACTTTC
J: TRBJ1-1
D: NA
size: NA
V: TRBV29-1

CDR3: CASSPGGQRNYGYTF
DNA: TGTGCCAGCAGCCCCGGAGGACAGCGTAACTATGGCTACACCTTC
J: TRBJ1-2
D: NA
size: NA
V: TRBV7-2

CDR3: CATSDPGQGSYEQYF
DNA: TGTGCCACCAGTGATCCCGGACAGGGCTCCTACGAGCAGTACTTC
J: TRBJ2-7
D: TRBD1
size: NA
V: TRBV24-1

CDR3: CASSLYRTQETQYF
DNA: TGTGCCAGCAGTTTGTACAGAACTCAAGAGACCCAGTACTTC
J: TRBJ2-5
D: NA
size: NA
V: TRBV6-2/TRBV6-3

CDR3: CASSRGQGVEQYF
DNA: TGTGCCAGCAGTCGAGGACAGGGTGTCGAGCAGTACTTC
J: TRBJ2-7
D: TRBD1
size: NA
V: TRBV6-5

CDR3: CASSLAGGMNTEAFF
DNA: TGTGCCAGCAGCTTAGCGGGGGGTATGAACACTGAAGCTTTCTTT
J: TRBJ1-1
D: NA
size: NA
V: TRBV7-8

CDR3: CASSRHGTANTEAFF
DNA: TGTGCCAGCAGTCGTCATGGGACAGCTAACACTGAAGCTTTCTTT
J: TRBJ1-1
D: TRBD1
size: few
V: TRBV27

CDR3: CASVESGKGDAEAFF
DNA: TGCGCCAGCGTCGAATCAGGGAAAGGTGACGCTGAAGCTTTCTTT
J: TRBJ1-1
D: NA
size: NA
V: TRBV23-1

CDR3: CASPQGKAEAFF
DNA: TGTGCCAGTCCGCAGGGGAAGGCTGAAGCTTTCTTT
J: TRBJ1-1
D: NA
size: NA
V: TRBV19

CDR3: CASSLVASGSRIYEQYF
DNA: TGCGCCAGCAGCTTGGTAGCTAGCGGGAGTCGAATATACGAGCAGTACTTC
J: TRBJ2-7
D: TRBD2
size: NA
V: TRBV5-1

CDR3: CASSVSGTGSYEQYF
DNA: TGCGCCAGCAGTGTTAGCGGGACGGGCTCCTACGAGCAGTACTTC
J: TRBJ2-7
D: TRBD2
size: NA
V: TRBV10-2

CDR3: CASHLGTGELFF
DNA: TGTGCCAGCCACCTAGGCACCGGGGAGCTGTTTTTT
J: TRBJ2-2
D: NA
size: NA
V: TRBV6-5

CDR3: CASSPVRVAGANVLTF
DNA: TGTGCCAGCAGTCCCGTACGAGTTGCCGGGGCCAACGTCCTGACTTTC
J: TRBJ2-6
D: NA
size: NA
V: TRBV9